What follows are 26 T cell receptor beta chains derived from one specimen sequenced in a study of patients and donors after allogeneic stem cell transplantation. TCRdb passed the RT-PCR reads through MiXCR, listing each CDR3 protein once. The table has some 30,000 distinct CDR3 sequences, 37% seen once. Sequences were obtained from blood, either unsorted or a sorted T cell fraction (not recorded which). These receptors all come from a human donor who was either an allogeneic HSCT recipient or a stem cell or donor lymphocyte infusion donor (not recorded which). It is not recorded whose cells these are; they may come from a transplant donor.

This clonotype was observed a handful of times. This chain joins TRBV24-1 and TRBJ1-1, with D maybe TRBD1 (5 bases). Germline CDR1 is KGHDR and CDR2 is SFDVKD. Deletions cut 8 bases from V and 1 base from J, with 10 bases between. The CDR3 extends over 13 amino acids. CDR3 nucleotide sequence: TGTGCCACCATGGGACTGTCGAACACTGAAGCTTTCTTT. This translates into CATMGLSNTEAFF.

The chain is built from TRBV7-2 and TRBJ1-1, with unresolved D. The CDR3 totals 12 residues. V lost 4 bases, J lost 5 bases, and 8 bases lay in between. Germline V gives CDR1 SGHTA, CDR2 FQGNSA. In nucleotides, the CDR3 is TGTGCCAGCAGCTCCCTATGGACTGAAGCTTTCTTT. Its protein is CASSSLWTEAFF. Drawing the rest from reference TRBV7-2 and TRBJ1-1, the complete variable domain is GAGVSQSPSNKVTEKGKDVELRCDPISGHTALYWYRQSLGQGLEFLIYFQGNSAPDKSGLPSDRFSAERTGGSVSTLTIQRTQQEDSAVYLCASSSLWTEAFFGQGTRLTVV.

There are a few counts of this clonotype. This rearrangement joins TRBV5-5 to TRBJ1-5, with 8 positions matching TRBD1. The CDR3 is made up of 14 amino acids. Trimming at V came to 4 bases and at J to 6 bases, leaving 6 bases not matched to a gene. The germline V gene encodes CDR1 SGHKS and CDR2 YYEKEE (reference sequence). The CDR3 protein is CASSLDREGQPQHF. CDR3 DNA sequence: TGTGCCAGCAGCCTGGACAGGGAGGGTCAGCCCCAGCATTTT.

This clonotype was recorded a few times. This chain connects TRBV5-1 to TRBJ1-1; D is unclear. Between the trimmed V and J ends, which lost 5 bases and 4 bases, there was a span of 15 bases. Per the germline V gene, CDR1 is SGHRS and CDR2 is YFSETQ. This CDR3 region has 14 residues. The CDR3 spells CASRPGTASTEAFF. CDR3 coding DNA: TGCGCCAGCAGACCAGGCACAGCGAGCACTGAAGCTTTCTTT. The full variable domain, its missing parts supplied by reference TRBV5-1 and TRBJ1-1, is KAGVTQTPRYLIKTRGQQVTLSCSPISGHRSVSWYQQTPGQGLQFLFEYFSETQRNKGNFPGRFSGRQFSNSRSEMNVSTLELGDSALYLCASRPGTASTEAFFGQGTRLTVV.

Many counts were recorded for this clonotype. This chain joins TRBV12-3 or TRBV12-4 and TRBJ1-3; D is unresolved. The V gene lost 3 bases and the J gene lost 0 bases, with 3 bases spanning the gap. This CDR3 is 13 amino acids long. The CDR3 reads CASSLTSGNTIYF. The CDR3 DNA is TGTGCCAGCAGTTTGACCTCTGGAAACACCATATATTTT.

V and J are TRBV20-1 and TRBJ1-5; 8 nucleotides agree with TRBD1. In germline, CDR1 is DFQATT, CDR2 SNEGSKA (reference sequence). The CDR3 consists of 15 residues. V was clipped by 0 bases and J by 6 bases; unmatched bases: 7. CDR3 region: CSAREDRVKGQPQHF. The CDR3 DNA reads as TGCAGTGCTAGAGAGGACAGGGTAAAAGGTCAGCCCCAGCATTTT.

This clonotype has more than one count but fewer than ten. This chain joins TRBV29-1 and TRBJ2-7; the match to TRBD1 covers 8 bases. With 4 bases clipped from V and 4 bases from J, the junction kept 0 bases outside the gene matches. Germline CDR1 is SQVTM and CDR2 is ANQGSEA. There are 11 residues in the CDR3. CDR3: CSVGTGYEQYV. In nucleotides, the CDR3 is TGCAGCGTTGGGACAGGGTACGAGCAGTACGTC.

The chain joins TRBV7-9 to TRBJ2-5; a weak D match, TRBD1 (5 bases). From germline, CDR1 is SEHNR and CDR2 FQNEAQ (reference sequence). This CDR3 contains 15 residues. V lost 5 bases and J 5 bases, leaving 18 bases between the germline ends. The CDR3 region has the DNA TGTGCCAGCAGCCCGAAGGGTGACAGTCTGGAGACCCAGTACTTC. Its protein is CASSPKGDSLETQYF.

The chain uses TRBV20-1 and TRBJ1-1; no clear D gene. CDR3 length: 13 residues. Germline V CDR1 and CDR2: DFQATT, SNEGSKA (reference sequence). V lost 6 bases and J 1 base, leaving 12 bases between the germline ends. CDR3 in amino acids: CSAVRRANTEAFF. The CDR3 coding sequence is TGCAGTGCGGTACGACGGGCGAACACTGAAGCTTTCTTT.

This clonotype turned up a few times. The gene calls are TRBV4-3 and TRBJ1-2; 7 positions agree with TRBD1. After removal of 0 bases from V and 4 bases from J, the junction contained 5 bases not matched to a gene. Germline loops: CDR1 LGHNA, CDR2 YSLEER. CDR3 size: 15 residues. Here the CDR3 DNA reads TGCGCCAGCAGCCAAGATCCAGGGGGAGGCTATGGCTACACCTTC. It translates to CASSQDPGGGYGYTF.

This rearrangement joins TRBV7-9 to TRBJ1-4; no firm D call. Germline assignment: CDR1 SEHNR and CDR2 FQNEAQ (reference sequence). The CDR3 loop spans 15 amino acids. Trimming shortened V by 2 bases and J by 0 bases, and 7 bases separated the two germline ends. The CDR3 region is CASSLMDATNEKLFF. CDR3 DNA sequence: TGTGCCAGCAGCTTAATGGATGCAACTAATGAAAAACTGTTTTTT.

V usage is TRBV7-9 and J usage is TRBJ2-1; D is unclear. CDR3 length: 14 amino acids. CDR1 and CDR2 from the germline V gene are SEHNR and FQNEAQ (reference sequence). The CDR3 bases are TGTGCTACCTTAAGCAGAAATACCTACAATGAGCAGTTCTTC. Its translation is CATLSRNTYNEQFF.

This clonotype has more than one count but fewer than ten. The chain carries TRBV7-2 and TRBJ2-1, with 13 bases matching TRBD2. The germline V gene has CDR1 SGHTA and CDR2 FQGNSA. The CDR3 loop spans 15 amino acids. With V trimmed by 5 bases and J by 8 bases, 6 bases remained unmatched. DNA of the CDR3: TGTGCCAGCAGCCTGACTAGCGGGGGGAGTCATGAGCAGTTCTTC. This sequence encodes CASSLTSGGSHEQFF.

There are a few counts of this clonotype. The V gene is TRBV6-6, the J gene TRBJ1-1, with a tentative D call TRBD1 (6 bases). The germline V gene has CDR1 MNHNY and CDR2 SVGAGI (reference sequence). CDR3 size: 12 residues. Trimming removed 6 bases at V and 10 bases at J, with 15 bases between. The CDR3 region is CASRPGGGRAFF. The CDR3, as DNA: TGTGCCAGCAGACCCGGGGGGGGCAGAGCTTTCTTT.

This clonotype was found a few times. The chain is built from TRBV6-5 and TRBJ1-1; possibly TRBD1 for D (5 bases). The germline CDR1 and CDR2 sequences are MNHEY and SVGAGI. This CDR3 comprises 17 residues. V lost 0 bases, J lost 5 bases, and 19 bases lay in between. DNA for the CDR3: TGTGCCAGCAGTTACTCGGGAGGGGAGGGGACGGGGACTGAAGCTTTCTTT. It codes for CASSYSGGEGTGTEAFF.

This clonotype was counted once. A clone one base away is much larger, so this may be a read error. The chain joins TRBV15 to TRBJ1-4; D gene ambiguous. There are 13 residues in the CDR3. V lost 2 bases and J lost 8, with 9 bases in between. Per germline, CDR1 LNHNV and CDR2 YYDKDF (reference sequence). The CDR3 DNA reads TGTGCCACCAGCAGAAATCATGGCGAAAAACTGTTTTTT. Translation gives CATSRNHGEKLFF.

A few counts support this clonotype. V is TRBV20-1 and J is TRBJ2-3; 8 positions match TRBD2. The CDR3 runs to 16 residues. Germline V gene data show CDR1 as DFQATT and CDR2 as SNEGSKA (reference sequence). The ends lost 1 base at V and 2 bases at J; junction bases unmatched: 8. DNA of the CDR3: TGCAGTGCTAGAGTCCCTACGGGAGGGGTCACAGATACGCAGTATTTT. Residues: CSARVPTGGVTDTQYF.

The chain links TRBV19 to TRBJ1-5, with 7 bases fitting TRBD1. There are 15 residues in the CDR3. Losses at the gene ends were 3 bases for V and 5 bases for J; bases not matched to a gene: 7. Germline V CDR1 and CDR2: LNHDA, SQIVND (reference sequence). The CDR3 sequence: CASSIGRGGDQPQHF. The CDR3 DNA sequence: TGTGCCAGTAGTATCGGCAGGGGGGGAGATCAGCCCCAGCATTTT.

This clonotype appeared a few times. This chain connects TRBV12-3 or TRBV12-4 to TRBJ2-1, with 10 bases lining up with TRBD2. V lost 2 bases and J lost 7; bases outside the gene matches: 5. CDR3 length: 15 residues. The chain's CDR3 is CASSLIGTSANEQFF. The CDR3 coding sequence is TGTGCCAGCAGTTTAATCGGGACTAGCGCTAATGAGCAGTTCTTC.

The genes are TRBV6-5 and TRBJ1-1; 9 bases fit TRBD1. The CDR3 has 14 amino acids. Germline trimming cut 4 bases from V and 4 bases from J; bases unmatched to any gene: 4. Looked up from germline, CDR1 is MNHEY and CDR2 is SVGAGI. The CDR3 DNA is TGTGCCAGCAGTTCCACGACAGGGGGCACTGAAGCTTTCTTT. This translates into CASSSTTGGTEAFF.

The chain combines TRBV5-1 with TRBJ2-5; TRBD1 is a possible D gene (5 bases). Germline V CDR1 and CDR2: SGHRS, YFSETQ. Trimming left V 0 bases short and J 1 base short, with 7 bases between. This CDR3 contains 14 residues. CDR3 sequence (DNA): TGCGCCAGCAGCTTGGGACAGAGCCAAGAGACCCAGTACTTC. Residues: CASSLGQSQETQYF. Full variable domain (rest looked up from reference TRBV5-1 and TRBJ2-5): KAGVTQTPRYLIKTRGQQVTLSCSPISGHRSVSWYQQTPGQGLQFLFEYFSETQRNKGNFPGRFSGRQFSNSRSEMNVSTLELGDSALYLCASSLGQSQETQYFGPGTRLLVL.

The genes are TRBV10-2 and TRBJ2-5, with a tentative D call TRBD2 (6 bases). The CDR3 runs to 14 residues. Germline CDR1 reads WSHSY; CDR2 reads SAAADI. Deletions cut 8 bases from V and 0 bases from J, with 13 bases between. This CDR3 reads CASGDSSYQETQYF. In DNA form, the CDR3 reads TGCGCCAGCGGGGACTCTAGCTACCAAGAGACCCAGTACTTC.

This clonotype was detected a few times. The CDR3 DNA is TGCGCCAGCAGCTCCGGGGACTACTACGAGCAGTACTTC. The encoded protein is CASSSGDYYEQYF. The chain links TRBV5-1 to TRBJ2-7; TRBD2 agrees at 7 bases. Unmatched junction bases numbered 3, after V lost 3 bases and J lost 3 bases. The CDR3 totals 13 residues. Germline V gene sequence: CDR1 SGHRS, CDR2 YFSETQ.

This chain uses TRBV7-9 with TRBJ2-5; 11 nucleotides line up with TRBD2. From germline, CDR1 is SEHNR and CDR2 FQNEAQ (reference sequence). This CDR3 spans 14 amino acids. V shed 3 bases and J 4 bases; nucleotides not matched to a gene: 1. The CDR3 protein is CASSFGTSGETQYF. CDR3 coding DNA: TGTGCCAGCAGCTTCGGGACTAGCGGAGAGACCCAGTACTTC.

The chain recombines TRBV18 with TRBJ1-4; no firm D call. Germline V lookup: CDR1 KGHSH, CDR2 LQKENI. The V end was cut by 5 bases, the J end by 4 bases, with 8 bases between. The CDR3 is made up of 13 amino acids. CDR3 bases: TGTGCCAGCTCAAGGCAGCTTAATGAAAAACTGTTTTTT. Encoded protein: CASSRQLNEKLFF.

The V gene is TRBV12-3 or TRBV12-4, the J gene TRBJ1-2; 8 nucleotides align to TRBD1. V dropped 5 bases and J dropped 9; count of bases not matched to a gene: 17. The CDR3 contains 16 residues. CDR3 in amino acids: CASSLRQGLYSISYTF. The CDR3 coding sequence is TGTGCCAGCAGTCTCCGACAGGGGCTCTATTCGATAAGCTACACCTTC.